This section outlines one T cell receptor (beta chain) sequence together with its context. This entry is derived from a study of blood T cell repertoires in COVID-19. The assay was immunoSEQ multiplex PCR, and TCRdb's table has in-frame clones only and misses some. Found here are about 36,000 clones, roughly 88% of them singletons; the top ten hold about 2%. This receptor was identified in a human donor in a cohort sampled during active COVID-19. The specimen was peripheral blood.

The CDR3 DNA reads TGTGCCATCGGACAGGGCTATGGCTACACCTTC. Its translation: CAIGQGYGYTF. V usage is TRBV5-4 and J usage is TRBJ1-2, with 8 positions matching TRBD1. Per the germline V gene, CDR1 is SGHNT and CDR2 is YYREEE (reference sequence). J was trimmed by 4 bases and V by 9 bases; bases with no gene match: 2. The CDR3 sequence is 11 residues long. Full variable domain (outside the CDR3, taken from reference TRBV5-4 and TRBJ1-2): ETGVTQSPTHLIKTRGQQVTLRCSSQSGHNTVSWYQQALGQGPQFIFQYYREEENGRGNFPPRFSGLQFPNYSSELNVNALELDDSALYLCAIGQGYGYTFGSGTRLTVV.